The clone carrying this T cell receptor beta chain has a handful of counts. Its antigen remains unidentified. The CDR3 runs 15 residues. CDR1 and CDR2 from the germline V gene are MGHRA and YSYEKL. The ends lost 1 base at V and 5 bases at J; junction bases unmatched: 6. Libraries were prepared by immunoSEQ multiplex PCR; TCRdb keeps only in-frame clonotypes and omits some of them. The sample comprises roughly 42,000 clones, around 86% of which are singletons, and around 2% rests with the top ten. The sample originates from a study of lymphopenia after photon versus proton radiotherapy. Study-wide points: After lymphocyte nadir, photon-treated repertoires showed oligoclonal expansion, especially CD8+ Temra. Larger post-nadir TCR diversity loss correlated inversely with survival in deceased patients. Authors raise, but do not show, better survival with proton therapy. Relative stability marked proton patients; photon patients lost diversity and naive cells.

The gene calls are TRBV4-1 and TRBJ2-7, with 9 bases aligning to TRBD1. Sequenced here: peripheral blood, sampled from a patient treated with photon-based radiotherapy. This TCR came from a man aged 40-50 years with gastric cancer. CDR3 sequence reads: CASSQVGTGSDEQYF. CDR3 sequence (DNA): TGCGCCAGCAGCCAAGTCGGGACAGGGTCCGACGAGCAGTACTTC.